This T cell receptor (beta chain) was profiled in a study of PD-1 blockade in classical Hodgkin lymphoma. Study background: The nivolumab dose that patients received was 3 mg/kg, given intravenously every 2 weeks.

TCRdb keeps only in-frame clones here, not all; method: immunoSEQ multiplex PCR. There are more than 60,000 clones in the sample; roughly nine tenths occur only once, and over 9.5% lies in the top ten. Each patient's relapse followed autologous stem cell transplantation, and brentuximab vedotin exposure varied. With 4 bases removed from V and 0 bases from J, the gap between germline ends came to 12 bases. This CDR3 spans 15 amino acids. Germline CDR1 MNHNS, CDR2 SASEGT. The V gene is TRBV6-1, the J gene TRBJ1-1, with D perhaps matching TRBD1 (5 bases). Sample: peripheral blood mononuclear cells (PBMCs), taken at baseline. The source is a human donor with classical Hodgkin lymphoma. The CDR3: CASSAGPLMNTEAFF. The CDR3 region has the DNA TGTGCCAGCAGTGCGGGACCGTTGATGAACACTGAAGCTTTCTTT.